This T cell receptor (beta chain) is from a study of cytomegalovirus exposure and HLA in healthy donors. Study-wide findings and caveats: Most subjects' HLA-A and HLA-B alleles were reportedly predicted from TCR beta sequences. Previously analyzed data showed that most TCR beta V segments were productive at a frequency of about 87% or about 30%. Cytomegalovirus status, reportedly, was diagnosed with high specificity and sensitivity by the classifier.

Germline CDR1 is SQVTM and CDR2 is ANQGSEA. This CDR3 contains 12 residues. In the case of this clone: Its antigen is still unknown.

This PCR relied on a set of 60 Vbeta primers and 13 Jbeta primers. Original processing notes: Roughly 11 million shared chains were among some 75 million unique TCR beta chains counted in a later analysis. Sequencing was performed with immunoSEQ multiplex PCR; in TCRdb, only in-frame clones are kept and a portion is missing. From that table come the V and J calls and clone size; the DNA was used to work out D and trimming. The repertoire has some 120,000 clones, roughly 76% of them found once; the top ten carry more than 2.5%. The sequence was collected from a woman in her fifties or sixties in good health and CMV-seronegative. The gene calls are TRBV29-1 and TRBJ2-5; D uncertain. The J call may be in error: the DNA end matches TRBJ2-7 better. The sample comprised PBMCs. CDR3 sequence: CSVSISHYEQYF. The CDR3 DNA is TGCAGCGTTTCTATCTCCCACTACGAGCAGTACTTC.